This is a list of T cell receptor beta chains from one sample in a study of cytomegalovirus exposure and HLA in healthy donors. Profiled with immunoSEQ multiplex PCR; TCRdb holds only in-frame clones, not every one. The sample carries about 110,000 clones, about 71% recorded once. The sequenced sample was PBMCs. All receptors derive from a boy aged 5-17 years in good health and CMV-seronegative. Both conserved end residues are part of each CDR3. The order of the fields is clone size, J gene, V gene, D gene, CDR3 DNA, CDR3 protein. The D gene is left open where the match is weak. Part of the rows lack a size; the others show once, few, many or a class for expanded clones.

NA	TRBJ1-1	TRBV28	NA	TGTGCCAGCAGTTCAGGCGGGAAAGGTACTGAAGCTTTCTTT	CASSSGGKGTEAFF
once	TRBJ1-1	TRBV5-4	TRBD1	TGTGCCAGCAGCCTCTCCGGGACAGGGGCAACTGAAGCTTTCTTT	CASSLSGTGATEAFF
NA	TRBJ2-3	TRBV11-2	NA	TGTGCCAGCAGCTTAGCGGGCACAGATACGCAGTATTTT	CASSLAGTDTQYF
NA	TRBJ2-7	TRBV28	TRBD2	TGTGCCAGCAGAGTCGGACTAGCGGCAAGCTACGAGCAGTACTTC	CASRVGLAASYEQYF
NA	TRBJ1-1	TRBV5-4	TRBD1	TGTGCCAGCAGCTCGGGGACAGATATGAACACTGAAGCTTTCTTT	CASSSGTDMNTEAFF
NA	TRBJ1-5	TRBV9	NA	TGTGCCAGCAGCGCGGGGGGTTTTAGCAATCAGCCCCAGCATTTT	CASSAGGFSNQPQHF
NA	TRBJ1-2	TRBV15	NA	TGTGCCACCAGCAGAGATGGCAGAATCAACTATGGCTACACCTTC	CATSRDGRINYGYTF
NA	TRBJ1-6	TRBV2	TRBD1	TGTGCCAGCAGTGTTGGCCAGGGGGTTCTACCCCTCCACTTT	CASSVGQGVLPLHF
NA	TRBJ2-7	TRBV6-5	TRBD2	TGTGCCAGCAGTTACCTGGGGCTAGCGGACTACGAGCAGTACTTC	CASSYLGLADYEQYF
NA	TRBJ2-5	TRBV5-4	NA	TGTGCCAGCAGCTTGGTCAGGGGCCAACAAGAGACCCAGTACTTC	CASSLVRGQQETQYF
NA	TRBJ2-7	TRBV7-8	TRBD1	TGTGCCAGCAGCTTGGACAGGGCTGAAGAGCAGTACTTC	CASSLDRAEEQYF
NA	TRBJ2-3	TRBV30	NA	TGTGCCGGCATACGACTGCCTAGCTACACAGATACGCAGTATTTT	CAGIRLPSYTDTQYF
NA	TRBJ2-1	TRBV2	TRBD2	TGTGCCAGCAACAGGAAAACGGGACTAGCATTTGATGAGCAGTTCTTC	CASNRKTGLAFDEQFF